The 22 T cell receptor beta chains listed next were all sequenced from one sample in a study of blood T cell repertoires in COVID-19. Measured with immunoSEQ multiplex PCR; TCRdb has only the in-frame clones, and not every one. The sample contains approximately 200,000 clones, around nine tenths of which appear only once. Material: PBMCs or T cells enriched from blood (not recorded which). The receptors shown here come from a man under 40 who had recovered from COVID-19.

Here the CDR3 reads CASSQDGSGRARAKNIQYF. The DNA of the CDR3 is TGTGCCAGCAGCCAAGATGGAAGCGGGAGAGCGCGCGCCAAAAACATTCAGTACTTC. The gene calls are TRBV4-2 and TRBJ2-4; 8 bases are shared with TRBD2. Germline CDR1 reads LGHNA; CDR2 reads YNFKEQ. The CDR3 spans 19 residues. With 0 bases clipped from V and 1 base from J, the junction kept 11 bases outside the gene matches.

CDR3 loop: CASSQDIGSYGYTF. The CDR3 DNA is TGCGCCAGCAGCCAAGATATAGGGAGCTATGGCTACACCTTC. This rearrangement joins TRBV4-3 to TRBJ1-2; D unresolved. Trimming took off 0 bases at V and 4 bases at J, with 9 bases between the two ends. Germline V gene lookup returns CDR1 LGHNA and CDR2 YSLEER. The CDR3 totals 14 residues.

The J gene is TRBJ1-1, the V gene TRBV30; 9 nucleotides agree with TRBD1. Germline V gene lookup returns CDR1 GTSNPN and CDR2 SVGIG (reference sequence). The V segment lost 2 bases and the J segment 6 bases; nucleotides outside the gene matches: 4. This CDR3 has 13 residues. This chain's CDR3 is CAWSLQGASEAFF. The DNA for the CDR3 is TGTGCCTGGAGTTTACAGGGGGCTTCTGAAGCTTTCTTT.

This clone has only a few counts. The chain employs TRBV19 and TRBJ1-3; 9 bases fit TRBD1. The J segment lost 6 bases and the V segment lost 9 bases, leaving 9 bases of the junction unmatched. CDR3 length equals 14 residues. CDR1 and CDR2 (germline): LNHDA, SQIVND (reference sequence). The CDR3 is CARNLGQGKNTIYF. CDR3 bases: TGTGCCAGGAACCTCGGACAGGGGAAAAACACCATATATTTT.

This chain uses TRBV30 with TRBJ1-2; D is unclear. Deletions cut 2 bases from V and 4 bases from J, with 14 bases between. Germline-derived CDR1 and CDR2 are GTSNPN and SVGIG (reference sequence). The CDR3 has 14 residues. The CDR3 spells CAWSTARRGYGYTF. Here the CDR3 DNA reads TGTGCCTGGAGTACAGCCCGCCGGGGCTATGGCTACACCTTC.

The chain joins TRBV6-5 to TRBJ1-4; D not resolved. V lost 8 bases and J 6 bases, leaving 10 bases between the germline ends. Looked up from germline, CDR1 is MNHEY and CDR2 is SVGAGI. The CDR3 is 12 amino acids. The CDR3 spells CASGSSDEKLFF. The CDR3 coding sequence is TGTGCCAGCGGCTCCAGTGATGAAAAACTGTTTTTT.

The rearrangement uses TRBV11-2 and TRBJ1-1; tentative D call: TRBD1 (5 bases). The CDR3 spans 15 residues. The germline CDR1 and CDR2 sequences are SGHAT and FQNNGV. V shed 1 base and J shed 5 bases, with 14 bases lying between them. The CDR3 DNA follows: TGTGCCAGCAGCTTAGTTCCAGGGTGGGCGACTGAAGCTTTCTTT. The encoded protein is CASSLVPGWATEAFF.

The chain recombines TRBV18 with TRBJ1-2; D is unresolved. Trimming shortened V by 3 bases and J by 6 bases, and 14 bases separated the two germline ends. The germline CDR1 and CDR2 sequences are KGHSH and LQKENI. The CDR3 consists of 14 residues. Here the CDR3 reads CASSPTAEGNGYTF. The CDR3 DNA sequence: TGTGCCAGCTCACCGACGGCCGAGGGTAATGGCTACACCTTC.

The rearrangement joins TRBV6-5 to TRBJ1-1, with a weak D call TRBD1 (6 bases). V was clipped by 4 bases and J by 0 bases, with 15 bases between them. This CDR3 is built from 16 residues. The germline gives CDR1 MNHEY, CDR2 SVGAGI. CDR3 region: CASSWTVNFLNTEAFF. CDR3 nucleotides: TGTGCCAGCAGTTGGACAGTTAACTTCTTGAACACTGAAGCTTTCTTT.

For the CDR3, the DNA is TGTGCCAGCAGTACCCCGGGACTAGCGGGAGGCTACGAGCAGTACTTC. Translating it yields CASSTPGLAGGYEQYF. The chain is built from TRBV28 and TRBJ2-7, with 15 bases lining up with TRBD2. From germline, CDR1 is MDHEN and CDR2 SYDVKM. J was trimmed by 3 bases and V by 5 bases; bases with no gene match: 5. The length of the CDR3 is 16 residues. The whole variable domain, remainder taken from reference TRBV28 and TRBJ2-7, is DVKVTQSSRYLVKRTGEKVFLECVQDMDHENMFWYRQDPGLGLRLIYFSYDVKMKEKGDIPEGYSVSREKKERFSLILESASTNQTSMYLCASSTPGLAGGYEQYFGPGTRLTVT.

The rearrangement uses TRBV12-3 or TRBV12-4 and TRBJ1-5; the D gene is possibly TRBD1 (6 bases). The CDR3 totals 13 residues. The germline V and J ends were trimmed by 5 bases and 5 bases, with 10 bases remaining between them. DNA of the CDR3: TGTGCCAGCAGTGGGACAAGTGATCAGCCCCAGCATTTT. This translates into CASSGTSDQPQHF.

This clone was seen just once. The V gene is TRBV28, the J gene TRBJ1-2; a possible D gene is TRBD1 (6 bases). CDR1 is MDHEN and CDR2 is SYDVKM in the germline V gene. This CDR3 is 15 amino acids long. V was cut by 7 bases and J by 6 bases, with 21 bases left in between. CDR3 amino acids: CASIIRGQGPDGYTF. CDR3 sequence (DNA): TGTGCCAGCATCATCCGGGGTCAGGGGCCCGATGGCTACACCTTC.

The J gene is TRBJ1-1, the V gene TRBV25-1; D ambiguous. The CDR3 contains 17 residues. Germline CDR1 reads MGHDK; CDR2 reads SYGVNS. The V end was cut by 3 bases, the J end by 3 bases, with 20 bases between. CDR3 sequence (DNA): TGTGCCAGCAGTGATTGGGCGGGTGCCCCCGGGGACACTGAAGCTTTCTTT. This gives the protein CASSDWAGAPGDTEAFF.

The chain carries TRBV27 and TRBJ2-7, with TRBD2 identical over 8 bases. The length of the CDR3 is 15 residues. V lost 0 bases and J lost 3; bases outside the gene matches: 4. CDR1 is MNHEY, CDR2 SMNVEV, per germline (reference sequence). The CDR3 spells CASSLSGTSFYEQYF. The CDR3 nucleotides are TGTGCCAGCAGTTTATCCGGGACTAGTTTCTACGAGCAGTACTTC.

The chain uses TRBV15 and TRBJ1-1; the D gene is possibly TRBD1 (6 bases). Per germline, CDR1 LNHNV and CDR2 YYDKDF (reference sequence). V gave up 6 bases and J gave up 3 bases, with 17 bases separating them. The CDR3 has 15 amino acids. DNA for the CDR3: TGTGCCACCAGTCGGTTACAGGGATTTGACACTGAAGCTTTCTTT. This encodes CATSRLQGFDTEAFF.

A single count supports this clone. This sequence joins TRBV28 and TRBJ1-4; 9 bases map to TRBD1. Germline V CDR1 and CDR2: MDHEN, SYDVKM. V lost 6 bases to trimming and J lost 8 bases; unmatched junction nucleotides: 13. This CDR3 comprises 16 residues. DNA for the CDR3: TGTGCCAGCAGCCCTCGCCCCGGGACAGGGAACGAAAAACTGTTTTTT. The encoded protein is CASSPRPGTGNEKLFF.

This rearrangement joins TRBV10-2 to TRBJ1-1; no firm D call. Germline V lookup: CDR1 WSHSY, CDR2 SAAADI. The CDR3 length is 11 residues. V shed 11 bases and J shed 4 bases, with 11 bases lying between them. The CDR3 loop reads CARRSSTEAFF. The CDR3 DNA is TGCGCCCGCCGGTCGAGCACTGAAGCTTTCTTT.

V gene TRBV10-3 combines with J gene TRBJ1-5, with D possibly TRBD1 on 5 matching bases. The germline CDR1 and CDR2 sequences are ENHRY and SYGVKD. V lost 2 bases and J lost 4, with 9 bases in between. The CDR3 spans 14 residues. The CDR3 spells CAISEDSPNQPQHF. In DNA form, the CDR3 reads TGTGCCATCAGTGAGGACAGTCCTAATCAGCCCCAGCATTTT.

V gene TRBV28 combines with J gene TRBJ2-5; D might be TRBD2 (5 bases). There are 12 residues in the CDR3. Trimming left V 6 bases short and J 5 bases short, with 10 bases between. The germline V gene encodes CDR1 MDHEN and CDR2 SYDVKM. The CDR3 DNA is TGTGCCAGCAGCGGGGTAGTCGAGACCCAGTACTTC. This sequence encodes CASSGVVETQYF.

The rearrangement joins TRBV30 to TRBJ1-4; possibly TRBD1 for D (5 bases). Trimming removed 3 bases at V and 8 bases at J, with 13 bases between. CDR3 length: 13 residues. Looked up from germline, CDR1 is GTSNPN and CDR2 is SVGIG (reference sequence). CDR3 nucleotides: TGTGCCTGGAGGGGGGGATCGGGAGAAAAACTGTTTTTT. The encoded protein is CAWRGGSGEKLFF.

This chain links TRBV3-1 (or the pseudogene TRBV3-2) with TRBJ2-1, with 8 bases fitting TRBD2. The germline V gene has CDR1 LGHDT and CDR2 YNNKEL (reference sequence). V lost 2 bases and J lost 6; bases outside the gene matches: 15. This CDR3 region has 18 residues. The CDR3: CASSQPRRASGLSNEQFF. The CDR3 coding sequence is TGTGCCAGCAGCCAACCCAGACGTGCTAGCGGGTTGTCCAATGAGCAGTTCTTC.

This chain links TRBV24-1 with TRBJ2-1; D possibly corresponds to TRBD2 (6 bases). The CDR3 runs 17 residues. Germline V gene data show CDR1 as KGHDR and CDR2 as SFDVKD. The V end lost 4 bases, the J end lost 3 bases, and 18 bases lay between the germline ends. Here the CDR3 reads CATSDPTQGGNYNEQFF. CDR3 coding DNA: TGTGCCACCAGTGACCCGACTCAGGGCGGGAACTACAATGAGCAGTTCTTC.